The TCR beta chain described here comes from a study of CD8 T cells in ankylosing spondylitis. This clonotype appeared many times. TCRdb processed the 5' RACE reads anew with MiXCR; each CDR3 protein has one entry. This sample carries some 140,000 distinct CDR3 sequences, about 8% of them seen once, and the ten largest clones take under 7.5%. CDR1 is SGHRS, CDR2 YFSETQ, per germline. The CDR3 has 13 amino acids. The V and J ends lost 6 bases and 0 bases respectively, with 8 bases between them. The specimen sequenced was synovial fluid, either unsorted or a sorted T cell fraction (not recorded which). This TCR was sampled from a male donor with ankylosing spondylitis. The chain couples TRBV5-1 to TRBJ2-3; no definite D call. CDR3 protein: CASTRTSTDTQYF. In nucleotides, the CDR3 is TGCGCCAGCACCCGGACCAGCACAGATACGCAGTATTTT. Full variable domain (missing parts from reference TRBV5-1 and TRBJ2-3): KAGVTQTPRYLIKTRGQQVTLSCSPISGHRSVSWYQQTPGQGLQFLFEYFSETQRNKGNFPGRFSGRQFSNSRSEMNVSTLELGDSALYLCASTRTSTDTQYFGPGTRLTVL.